The 23 T cell receptor beta chains below were found in one sample sequenced in a study of blood T cell repertoires in COVID-19. Here immunoSEQ multiplex PCR was the method, and the copy in TCRdb shows in-frame clones only, minus some. The table has 220,000 or so clones, around 88% seen once. The sample taken for sequencing was PBMCs or T cells enriched from blood (not recorded which). Receptors were obtained from a woman in her fifties or sixties who had recovered from COVID-19.

The V call is TRBV2, the J call TRBJ1-1; D uncertain. The V gene lost 8 bases and the J gene lost 5 bases, with 12 bases spanning the gap. The CDR3 covers 12 residues. Germline values: CDR1 SNHLY, CDR2 FYNNEI. CDR3 protein: CASRRDRTEAFF. Written as DNA, the CDR3 is TGTGCCAGCCGAAGAGATCGGACTGAAGCTTTCTTT. Variable domain in full (rest from reference TRBV2 and TRBJ1-1): EPEVTQTPSHQVTQMGQEVILRCVPISNHLYFYWYRQILGQKVEFLVSFYNNEISEKSEIFDDQFSVERPDGSNFTLKIRSTKLEDSAMYFCASRRDRTEAFFGQGTRLTVV.

The rearrangement links TRBV12-5 to TRBJ2-1, with 10 positions matching TRBD1. Germline V gene data show CDR1 as LGHNT and CDR2 as FRNRAP. The CDR3 extends over 19 amino acids. J was trimmed by 7 bases and V by 2 bases; bases with no gene match: 17. The CDR3 protein is CASGLIPTSDRGRRNEQFF. The CDR3 DNA reads TGTGCTAGTGGTTTGATCCCAACCTCCGACAGGGGGCGAAGGAATGAGCAGTTCTTC.

This chain connects TRBV4-2 to TRBJ2-1, with D perhaps TRBD2 (5 bases). CDR1 and CDR2 from the germline V gene are LGHNA and YNFKEQ. V dropped 7 bases and J dropped 8 bases, with 18 bases sitting between them. The CDR3 runs 14 residues. The DNA of the CDR3 is TGTGCCAGCATGGCTAGCCCCAATGAGGATGAGCAGTTCTTC. It yields the protein CASMASPNEDEQFF.

The V call is TRBV7-2, the J call TRBJ1-2; tentative D call: TRBD1 (5 bases). CDR1 and CDR2 (germline): SGHTA, FQGNSA. Trimming removed 7 bases at V and 8 bases at J, with 17 bases between. CDR3 length: 13 amino acids. The CDR3 DNA follows: TGTGCCAGCACCCTTGGCGGGGCCAGGGGCTACACCTTC. Amino acids: CASTLGGARGYTF.

CDR3 loop: CASSTTGHLSSYEQYF. For the CDR3, the DNA is TGTGCCAGCTCTACGACAGGGCATTTAAGCTCCTACGAGCAGTACTTC. The V gene is TRBV13, the J gene TRBJ2-7; 7 bases align to TRBD1. V lost 8 bases and J lost 0; bases outside the gene matches: 13. Germline V gene lookup returns CDR1 PRHDT and CDR2 FYEKMQ (reference sequence). CDR3 size: 16 residues.

V is TRBV27 and J is TRBJ2-3, with 7 bases fitting TRBD2. Germline CDR1 is MNHEY and CDR2 is SMNVEV (reference sequence). The CDR3 has 15 residues. Trimming at V came to 2 bases and at J to 8 bases, leaving 10 bases not matched to a gene. CDR3 nucleotides: TGTGCCAGCAGTTTACGGCGGCGGGAGAAGGGTACGCAGTATTTT. This encodes CASSLRRREKGTQYF.

The V gene is TRBV19, the J gene TRBJ1-5, with D tentatively TRBD1 (5 bases). CDR1 LNHDA and CDR2 SQIVND come from the germline V gene (reference sequence). The CDR3 has 17 residues. V was clipped by 4 bases and J by 4 bases, with 20 bases between them. CDR3 loop: CASSSRATVGLNQPQHF. The DNA for the CDR3 is TGTGCCAGTAGTAGTCGGGCGACAGTAGGGTTAAATCAGCCCCAGCATTTT.

This chain links TRBV7-3 with TRBJ2-7; 11 bases are a match to TRBD1. The CDR3 runs 19 residues. The V gene end was trimmed by 5 bases and the J gene end by 0 bases; junction bases not matched to a gene: 15. Germline CDR1 is SGHTA and CDR2 is FQGTGA. The CDR3 sequence is CASSPQAGTGGHGSYEQYF. CDR3 nucleotides: TGTGCCAGCAGCCCACAGGCGGGGACAGGGGGTCACGGCTCCTACGAGCAGTACTTC. The variable domain in full, completed from reference TRBV7-3 and TRBJ2-7, reads GAGVSQTPSNKVTEKGKYVELRCDPISGHTALYWYRQSLGQGPEFLIYFQGTGAADDSGLPNDRFFAVRPEGSVSTLKIQRTERGDSAVYLCASSPQAGTGGHGSYEQYFGPGTRLTVT.

Concerning this clone itself: Germline and junction disagree at one end, which may indicate a read error. V gene TRBV28 combines with J gene TRBJ2-4, with D possibly being TRBD2 (5 bases). CDR1 is MDHEN, CDR2 SYDVKM, per germline. This CDR3 comprises 11 residues. CDR3 in amino acids: CASTTTNTRTF. The DNA for the CDR3 is TGTGCCAGCACCACAACTAATACTAGAACCTTC. The full variable domain, rest sourced from reference TRBV28 and TRBJ2-4, is DVKVTQSSRYLVKRTGEKVFLECVQDMDHENMFWYRQDPGLGLRLIYFSYDVKMKEKGDIPEGYSVSREKKERFSLILESASTNQTSMYLCASTTTNTRTFGAGTRLSVL.

The genes are TRBV28 and TRBJ2-3; D call uncertain. CDR1 is MDHEN, CDR2 SYDVKM, per germline. This CDR3 spans 12 amino acids. V lost 4 bases to trimming and J lost 6 bases, with 8 bases between them. The DNA of the CDR3 is TGTGCCAGCAGTTCCCCCGGGGATACGCAGTATTTT. This sequence encodes CASSSPGDTQYF.

The genes are TRBV5-1 and TRBJ2-7; 9 bases agree with TRBD2. The CDR3 is made up of 16 amino acids. CDR1 and CDR2 (germline): SGHRS, YFSETQ. Unmatched junction bases numbered 8, after V lost 3 bases and J lost 1 base. The chain's CDR3 is CASSSLPSGNSYEQYF. CDR3 nucleotide sequence: TGCGCCAGCAGCTCACTCCCTAGCGGGAATTCCTACGAGCAGTACTTC. The whole variable domain, filled in from reference TRBV5-1 and TRBJ2-7, reads KAGVTQTPRYLIKTRGQQVTLSCSPISGHRSVSWYQQTPGQGLQFLFEYFSETQRNKGNFPGRFSGRQFSNSRSEMNVSTLELGDSALYLCASSSLPSGNSYEQYFGPGTRLTVT.

The chain uses TRBV18 and TRBJ2-7, with a possible D match to TRBD1 (5 bases). The CDR3 has 17 amino acids. Germline CDR1 is KGHSH and CDR2 is LQKENI. V dropped 2 bases and J dropped 4 bases, with 21 bases sitting between them. The CDR3 loop reads CASSPGLDPWGRYEQYF. CDR3 DNA sequence: TGTGCCAGCTCACCAGGGCTGGATCCCTGGGGCCGATACGAGCAGTACTTC.

V gene TRBV7-2 combines with J gene TRBJ1-4, with D unclear. V was clipped by 1 base and J by 8 bases, with 5 bases between them. The CDR3 consists of 12 residues. The V gene's germline CDR1 is SGHTA and CDR2 FQGNSA. CDR3: CASSLDREKLFF. CDR3 nucleotide sequence: TGTGCCAGCAGCTTAGATCGGGAAAAACTGTTTTTT.

This rearrangement joins TRBV4-2 to TRBJ2-2; TRBD2 aligns across 15 bases. Per the germline V gene, CDR1 is LGHNA and CDR2 is YNFKEQ. The CDR3 length is 21 residues. The V segment lost 4 bases and the J segment 6 bases; nucleotides outside the gene matches: 18. The DNA for the CDR3 is TGTGCCAGCAGCCGCGCACCGGGACTAGCGGGAGGACCTAGGGGAGCCGGGGAGCTGTTTTTT. Amino acids: CASSRAPGLAGGPRGAGELFF.

The rearrangement uses TRBV5-8 and TRBJ2-1; TRBD2 is a possible D gene (6 bases). Germline V gene lookup returns CDR1 SGHTS and CDR2 YDEGEE. V dropped 2 bases and J dropped 8 bases, with 17 bases sitting between them. The CDR3 has 15 amino acids. In DNA, the CDR3 is TGTGCCAGCAGCTTAAATAGACGGGAGAAATATGAGCAGTTCTTC. Translation: CASSLNRREKYEQFF.

This chain links TRBV11-3 with TRBJ2-7; a possible D gene is TRBD2 (6 bases). V dropped 5 bases and J dropped 0 bases, with 14 bases sitting between them. The CDR3 contains 15 residues. Germline CDR1 and CDR2: SGHNT and YENEEA. CDR3 bases: TGTGCCAGCAGCAAAGGACGGGGGAGCTCCTACGAGCAGTACTTC. Protein sequence: CASSKGRGSSYEQYF.

V gene TRBV6-5 combines with J gene TRBJ1-3; TRBD1 might be the D (5 bases). Germline-derived CDR1 and CDR2 are MNHEY and SVGAGI. V was clipped by 4 bases and J by 4 bases, with 14 bases between them. There are 15 residues in the CDR3. The CDR3 DNA sequence: TGTGCCAGCAGTTTAAGGCCGAGACAGGGAAACACCATATATTTT. It is translated as CASSLRPRQGNTIYF.

The genes are TRBV5-1 and TRBJ1-1; 10 bases agree with TRBD1. V lost 4 bases and J lost 8; bases outside the gene matches: 14. Germline loops: CDR1 SGHRS, CDR2 YFSETQ. The CDR3 loop spans 16 amino acids. CDR3 in amino acids: CASSKGQGTPTLEAFF. The CDR3 bases are TGCGCCAGCAGCAAGGGACAGGGGACCCCAACACTGGAAGCTTTCTTT.

Worth noting for this clone: Other DNA sequences in the same sample also yield this CDR3. CDR3 coding DNA: TGTGCCAGCTCATCAGGGACAACTAATGAAAAACTGTTTTTT. It is translated as CASSSGTTNEKLFF. The chain couples TRBV18 to TRBJ1-4; weak D call: TRBD1 (5 bases). This CDR3 is built from 14 residues. The V end was cut by 5 bases, the J end by 0 bases, with 7 bases between. Germline V gives CDR1 KGHSH, CDR2 LQKENI.

The V call is TRBV7-2, the J call TRBJ2-1, with D tentatively TRBD2 (5 bases). The CDR3 runs 15 residues. Per germline, CDR1 SGHTA and CDR2 FQGNSA. The V end was cut by 7 bases, the J end by 0 bases, with 13 bases between. This CDR3 reads CASTRPGSSYNEQFF. The CDR3 DNA follows: TGTGCCAGCACGCGACCGGGGAGCTCCTACAATGAGCAGTTCTTC.

The chain uses TRBV5-1 and TRBJ1-5, with TRBD1 matching 9 bases. Per germline, CDR1 SGHRS and CDR2 YFSETQ. J lost 0 bases, V lost 3 bases, and 1 base had no gene match. This CDR3 spans 15 amino acids. The CDR3 DNA reads TGCGCCAGCAGCTGGACAGGGGATAGCAATCAGCCCCAGCATTTT. This sequence encodes CASSWTGDSNQPQHF.

The rearrangement joins TRBV7-6 to TRBJ2-1; 7 bases map to TRBD2. V lost 0 bases to trimming and J lost 7 bases; unmatched junction nucleotides: 6. From germline, CDR1 is SGHVS and CDR2 FNYEAQ. CDR3 length: 15 residues. The CDR3 bases are TGTGCCAGCAGCTTAGCCGTCTTCGGGAGGAATGAGCAGTTCTTC. The encoded protein is CASSLAVFGRNEQFF.

This clone occurred a few times. The V gene is TRBV7-5, the J gene TRBJ2-1; no check of the table's D call, TRBD2, against the DNA was made. TRBV7-5 is a documented pseudogene. The CDR3 has 15 residues. The CDR3 reads CARRLAGVFYNEQFF. The CDR3 region has the DNA TGTGCCAGGAGGCTAGCGGGAGTCTTCTACAATGAGCAGTTCTTC.